One and the same sample provided the 24 T cell receptor beta chains below, sequenced in a study of OX40 agonist ivuxolimab in advanced cancers. Only in-frame clones appear in the TCRdb table, and some are missing; sequencing was by immunoSEQ multiplex PCR. Here the sample spans approximately 23,000 clones, around four fifths being singletons. The material was CD4+ or CD8+ T cells sorted from blood, obtained in a trial of the OX40 agonist ivuxolimab. Every receptor here comes from an adult with an advanced solid tumor such as melanoma, head and neck, liver or kidney cancer.

This chain uses TRBV7-9 with TRBJ2-1; weak D call: TRBD2 (6 bases). Germline V gene data show CDR1 as SEHNR and CDR2 as FQNEAQ (reference sequence). This CDR3 has 12 amino acids. Between the trimmed V and J ends, which lost 10 bases and 15 bases, there was a span of 22 bases. CDR3 residues: CATFAGGFFRFF. DNA of the CDR3: TGTGCCACATTTGCCGGGGGTTTTTTCAGGTTCTTC.

The chain couples TRBV19 to TRBJ2-2; D is undetermined. Germline CDR1 LNHDA, CDR2 SQIVND (reference sequence). This CDR3 region has 11 residues. Trimming took 8 bases from V and 8 from J, leaving 9 bases between them. CDR3 region: CASSSPGELFF. The DNA of the CDR3 is TGTGCCAGTTCCTCCCCGGGGGAGCTGTTTTTT. Based on the CDR3 plus reference TRBV19 and TRBJ2-2, the full variable domain is DGGITQSPKYLFRKEGQNVTLSCEQNLNHDAMYWYRQDPGQGLRLIYYSQIVNDFQKGDIAEGYSVSREKKESFPLTVTSAQKNPTAFYLCASSSPGELFFGEGSRLTVL.

V is TRBV11-3 and J is TRBJ2-1; TRBD2 matches 12 bases. Germline V gives CDR1 SGHNT, CDR2 YENEEA. The CDR3 runs 15 residues. Losses at the gene ends were 5 bases for V and 6 bases for J; bases not matched to a gene: 5. In nucleotides, the CDR3 is TGTGCCAGCAGCAGCGGACTAGCGGGGCCCAATGAGCAGTTCTTC. Translating gives CASSSGLAGPNEQFF.

The V call is TRBV9, the J call TRBJ2-7; a possible D gene is TRBD1 (6 bases). The CDR3 extends over 14 amino acids. Trimming shortened V by 0 bases and J by 2 bases, and 9 bases separated the two germline ends. CDR1 is SGDLS and CDR2 is YYNGEE in the germline V gene. This CDR3 is CASSVERGTYEQYF. DNA for the CDR3: TGTGCCAGCAGCGTAGAGAGGGGGACCTACGAGCAGTACTTC.

The chain combines TRBV6-6 with TRBJ2-7; unclear D gene. V was trimmed by 2 bases and J by 2 bases, leaving 7 bases between them. The CDR3 extends over 13 amino acids. Germline CDR1 reads MNHNY; CDR2 reads SVGAGI (reference sequence). The CDR3 nucleotides are TGTGCCAGCAGTTACGAGGTGACCTACGAGCAGTACTTC. Protein sequence: CASSYEVTYEQYF.

J is TRBJ2-3 and V is TRBV28, with 11 bases that match TRBD2. Germline V gene sequence: CDR1 MDHEN, CDR2 SYDVKM. This CDR3 has 14 amino acids. V was pared by 11 bases and J by 6 bases, with 10 bases of the junction left unmatched. The DNA of the CDR3 is TGTGCCTCAAAACTAGCGGGGGCCGCGGATACGCAGTATTTT. Protein sequence: CASKLAGAADTQYF.

The DNA of the CDR3 is TGTGCCAGCGAGGGGACCGGGGAGCTGTTTTTT. As protein: CASEGTGELFF. The chain is built from TRBV2 and TRBJ2-2; tentatively, D is TRBD1 or TRBD2 (5 bases each). CDR1 SNHLY and CDR2 FYNNEI come from the germline V gene. The CDR3 has 11 amino acids. V was trimmed by 8 bases and J by 5 bases, leaving 6 bases between them.

The rearrangement uses TRBV6-5 and TRBJ1-2; 8 bases agree with TRBD1. This CDR3 has 14 amino acids. The V segment lost 6 bases and the J segment 4 bases; nucleotides outside the gene matches: 7. From germline, CDR1 is MNHEY and CDR2 SVGAGI. The CDR3 protein is CASSPGQGGYGYTF. The CDR3 coding sequence is TGTGCCAGCAGCCCAGGACAGGGTGGCTATGGCTACACCTTC.

The CDR3, as DNA: TGTGCCAGTAGTACTATGCGAAGGACAGGGCTCACCGGGGAGCTGTTTTTT. It specifies CASSTMRRTGLTGELFF. This chain uses TRBV19 with TRBJ2-2; 8 bases are shared with TRBD1. V was pared by 4 bases and J by 4 bases, with 11 bases of the junction left unmatched. Germline lookup yields CDR1 LNHDA and CDR2 SQIVND (reference sequence). The CDR3 loop spans 17 amino acids.

This clone was counted only a few times. CDR3 bases: TGTGCCAGCAGCTTAGCCGGGGGTGGCTACACCTTC. Residues: CASSLAGGGYTF. The V gene is TRBV7-2, the J gene TRBJ1-2; D is possibly TRBD1 (5 bases). The V end lost 0 bases, the J end lost 7 bases, and 6 bases lay between the germline ends. The V gene's germline CDR1 is SGHTA and CDR2 FQGNSA. The CDR3 covers 12 residues. Complete variable domain (other parts from reference TRBV7-2 and TRBJ1-2): GAGVSQSPSNKVTEKGKDVELRCDPISGHTALYWYRQSLGQGLEFLIYFQGNSAPDKSGLPSDRFSAERTGGSVSTLTIQRTQQEDSAVYLCASSLAGGGYTFGSGTRLTVV.

This clone occurred once. The rearrangement links TRBV11-2 to TRBJ1-2; D not resolved. Trimming took off 1 base at V and 6 bases at J, with 12 bases between the two ends. The CDR3 extends over 14 amino acids. In germline, CDR1 is SGHAT, CDR2 FQNNGV. The CDR3 here is CASSLGVGKDGYTF. Here the CDR3 DNA reads TGTGCCAGCAGCTTAGGGGTCGGGAAGGATGGCTACACCTTC.

The chain is built from TRBV21-1 and TRBJ1-2; the D call in the table, TRBD1, was not verified against the DNA. TRBV21-1 constitutes a pseudogene. The CDR3 contains 15 residues. CDR3 in amino acids: CASSKQGQGTYGYTF. In nucleotides, the CDR3 is TGTGCCAGCAGCAAACAGGGACAGGGAACCTATGGCTACACCTTC.

The rearrangement links TRBV28 to TRBJ2-5; D remains ambiguous. Germline assignment: CDR1 MDHEN and CDR2 SYDVKM. The CDR3 is 12 residues long. V lost 5 bases to trimming and J lost 0 bases, with 4 bases between them. Here the CDR3 DNA reads TGTGCCAGCAGTACGTACCAAGAGACCCAGTACTTC. Protein sequence: CASSTYQETQYF.

By frequency in the sample, this clone is medium-sized (0.01 to 0.1%). J is TRBJ2-7 and V is TRBV7-9; 8 nucleotides agree with TRBD2. This CDR3 has 12 amino acids. Germline V lookup: CDR1 SEHNR, CDR2 FQNEAQ (reference sequence). J lost 9 bases, V lost 3 bases, and 4 bases had no gene match. CDR3 nucleotide sequence: TGTGCCAGCAGCTTTGCGGGGGGAGGGCAGTACTTC. Its translation is CASSFAGGGQYF.

V and J are TRBV14 and TRBJ1-2; D may be TRBD1 (5 bases). V shed 1 base and J shed 1 base, with 7 bases lying between them. The CDR3 has 14 amino acids. Germline V gene data show CDR1 as SGHDN and CDR2 as FVKESK. CDR3: CASSQVGGNYGYTF. The CDR3 nucleotides are TGTGCCAGCAGCCAAGTTGGGGGTAACTATGGCTACACCTTC.

In DNA, the CDR3 is TGTGCCAGCAGTCCCGGGACATCCAATGGCTACACCTTC. Amino acids: CASSPGTSNGYTF. The chain employs TRBV6-6 and TRBJ1-2, with TRBD1 as a possible D gene (6 bases). The V end lost 5 bases, the J end lost 6 bases, and 13 bases lay between the germline ends. Germline V gene data show CDR1 as MNHNY and CDR2 as SVGAGI (reference sequence). The CDR3 runs to 13 residues.

V is TRBV9 and J is TRBJ1-3, with D hard to call. CDR1 is SGDLS, CDR2 YYNGEE, per germline. The CDR3 is 11 amino acids. Trimming cost V 5 bases and J 4 bases, with 4 bases left between them. DNA for the CDR3: TGTGCCAGCAGTGGGGGAAACACCATATATTTT. Translating it yields CASSGGNTIYF.

The chain is built from TRBV13 and TRBJ1-2; no reliable D call. V was pared by 5 bases and J by 7 bases, with 17 bases between. Germline CDR1 is PRHDT and CDR2 is FYEKMQ (reference sequence). The CDR3 sequence is 14 residues long. The DNA for the CDR3 is TGTGCCAGCAGCGGCATGTATACTCGTGGTGGCTACACCTTC. It yields the protein CASSGMYTRGGYTF.

The chain employs TRBV27 and TRBJ2-7; no reliable D call. Germline loops: CDR1 MNHEY, CDR2 SMNVEV (reference sequence). Trimming removed 6 bases at V and 3 bases at J, with 18 bases between. The CDR3 length is 15 residues. The CDR3 bases are TGTGCCAGCAGCAGGAGTGGCGGTCTAAACTACGAGCAGTACTTC. Translating gives CASSRSGGLNYEQYF.

The chain recombines TRBV5-6 with TRBJ2-7, with a weak D call TRBD1 (5 bases). CDR1 is SGHDT, CDR2 YYEEEE, per germline. V lost 1 base and J 2 bases, leaving 10 bases between the germline ends. The length of the CDR3 is 14 residues. In nucleotides, the CDR3 is TGTGCCAGCAGCTTGAAAGGGGTGGCCTACGAGCAGTACTTC. Encoded protein: CASSLKGVAYEQYF.

CDR3 protein: CASSHGGGNEKLFF. CDR3 sequence (DNA): TGTGCCAGCAGCCATGGGGGGGGAAACGAAAAACTGTTTTTT. V usage is TRBV7-6 and J usage is TRBJ1-4; possible D gene TRBD1, 5 bases. Germline V gene data show CDR1 as SGHVS and CDR2 as FNYEAQ. Deletions cut 5 bases from V and 8 bases from J, with 15 bases between. This CDR3 is 14 amino acids long.

V and J are TRBV6-5 and TRBJ2-7; D gene unclear. The V end was cut by 2 bases, the J end by 3 bases, with 8 bases between. CDR3 length: 13 residues. Germline values: CDR1 MNHEY, CDR2 SVGAGI. DNA for the CDR3: TGTGCCAGCAGTTACCTACGCTTCTACGAGCAGTACTTC. This encodes CASSYLRFYEQYF.

The gene calls are TRBV9 and TRBJ2-3; D unclear. Germline loops: CDR1 SGDLS, CDR2 YYNGEE. The CDR3 extends over 14 amino acids. Trimming took 3 bases from V and 5 from J, leaving 13 bases between them. The CDR3 is CASSGRGSEDTQYF. In DNA form, the CDR3 reads TGTGCCAGCAGCGGACGAGGATCGGAAGATACGCAGTATTTT.

J is TRBJ2-1 and V is TRBV5-1, with 7 bases lining up with TRBD1. V was clipped by 4 bases and J by 2 bases; unmatched bases: 9. The CDR3 is 16 amino acids. Germline V lookup: CDR1 SGHRS, CDR2 YFSETQ. DNA of the CDR3: TGCGCCAGCAGCAGCAGGACAGGCCCTACCTACAATGAGCAGTTCTTC. Translation: CASSSRTGPTYNEQFF. Supplemented by reference TRBV5-1 and TRBJ2-1, the full variable domain reads KAGVTQTPRYLIKTRGQQVTLSCSPISGHRSVSWYQQTPGQGLQFLFEYFSETQRNKGNFPGRFSGRQFSNSRSEMNVSTLELGDSALYLCASSSRTGPTYNEQFFGPGTRLTVL.